The 14 T cell receptor beta chains below all came from one sample that was sequenced in a study of cytomegalovirus exposure and HLA in healthy donors. Both 60 Vbeta primers and 13 Jbeta primers went into the PCR. Sequencing was performed with immunoSEQ multiplex PCR; in TCRdb, only in-frame clones are kept and a portion is missing. There are under 200,000 clones in the sample; roughly 76% occur only once, and more than 1.5% lies in the top ten. What was sequenced was PBMCs. These receptors originate from a human donor in good health.

This clone showed up just once. CDR3: CASSQGGNSRSWGVEAFF. The CDR3 bases are TGCGCCAGCAGCCAAGGTGGTAATAGTAGATCGTGGGGGGTTGAAGCTTTCTTT. This chain joins TRBV4-3 and TRBJ1-1; D may be TRBD1 (5 bases). V lost 1 base and J lost 7, with 25 bases in between. This CDR3 comprises 18 residues. Germline V lookup: CDR1 LGHNA, CDR2 YSLEER.

The J gene is TRBJ1-2, the V gene TRBV5-4; D perhaps matches TRBD1 (5 bases). Germline CDR1 is SGHNT and CDR2 is YYREEE (reference sequence). V was cut by 0 bases and J by 6 bases, with 9 bases left in between. The CDR3 totals 13 residues. CDR3 nucleotide sequence: TGTGCCAGCAGCTTGGCAGGGACTAATGGCTACACCTTC. The encoded protein is CASSLAGTNGYTF.

The CDR3 loop reads CASSRVRRETQYF. Here the CDR3 DNA reads TGTGCCAGCAGCCGAGTTAGGAGAGAGACCCAGTACTTC. The rearrangement uses TRBV7-9 and TRBJ2-5; no clear D. Per germline, CDR1 SEHNR and CDR2 FQNEAQ (reference sequence). The CDR3 sequence is 13 residues long. Trimming cost V 5 bases and J 4 bases, with 11 bases left between them.

This sequence joins TRBV14 and TRBJ1-1, with D unresolved. This CDR3 is built from 13 residues. With 4 bases removed from V and 0 bases from J, the gap between germline ends came to 6 bases. Germline loops: CDR1 SGHDN, CDR2 FVKESK. As DNA, the CDR3 is TGTGCCAGCAGCCTCTTCTTGAACACTGAAGCTTTCTTT. Protein: CASSLFLNTEAFF.

The chain uses TRBV7-2 and TRBJ1-2; D remains ambiguous. Trimming left V 3 bases short and J 6 bases short, with 11 bases between. The germline V gene encodes CDR1 SGHTA and CDR2 FQGNSA. The CDR3 has 13 amino acids. The CDR3 DNA reads as TGTGCCAGCAGCTTGGAGTTCGAAGATGGCTACACCTTC. As protein: CASSLEFEDGYTF.

The chain couples TRBV7-8 to TRBJ2-7, with 9 positions matching TRBD1. Trimming cost V 4 bases and J 2 bases; bases outside gene matches: 9. This CDR3 is 16 amino acids long. Germline-derived CDR1 and CDR2 are SGHVS and FQNEAQ. The CDR3 reads CASSSSGTGLTYEQYF. CDR3 bases: TGTGCCAGCAGCTCTTCCGGGACAGGGCTTACCTACGAGCAGTACTTC.

V and J are TRBV19 and TRBJ2-1, with D possibly being TRBD1 (5 bases). With 6 bases removed from V and 5 bases from J, the gap between germline ends came to 11 bases. From germline, CDR1 is LNHDA and CDR2 SQIVND (reference sequence). The CDR3 runs to 13 residues. This CDR3 reads CASRARVDNEQFF. The CDR3 DNA reads as TGTGCCAGTAGGGCCAGGGTTGACAATGAGCAGTTCTTC.

The chain couples TRBV9 to TRBJ1-2, with a possible D match to TRBD1 (6 bases). V dropped 6 bases and J dropped 10 bases, with 10 bases sitting between them. The germline V gene encodes CDR1 SGDLS and CDR2 YYNGEE. This CDR3 is 10 amino acids long. Here the CDR3 DNA reads TGTGCCAGCAAGCGGGGGGCCTACACCTTC. It yields the protein CASKRGAYTF.

This clone was seen once. The chain combines TRBV11-1 with TRBJ2-3, with 8 nucleotides matching TRBD1. The CDR3 is 15 residues long. Germline loops: CDR1 SGHAT, CDR2 FQDESV (reference sequence). V lost 5 bases to trimming and J lost 6 bases; unmatched junction nucleotides: 10. For the CDR3, the DNA is TGTGCCAGCAGCCAGGGACAGGCCTCGAAGGATACGCAGTATTTT. As protein: CASSQGQASKDTQYF.

The CDR3 nucleotides are TGTGCCAGCAGGGGAGGAGAGACCCAGTACTTC. Residues: CASRGGETQYF. The chain links TRBV7-9 to TRBJ2-5; tentative D call: TRBD2 (6 bases). Germline assignment: CDR1 SEHNR and CDR2 FQNEAQ (reference sequence). The CDR3 runs 11 residues. V lost 6 bases and J 4 bases, leaving 6 bases between the germline ends.

The gene calls are TRBV4-3 and TRBJ2-7, with 8 bases identical to TRBD1. The CDR3 is 14 amino acids. The germline V gene has CDR1 LGHNA and CDR2 YSLEER. The ends lost 6 bases at V and 7 bases at J; junction bases unmatched: 11. For the CDR3, the DNA is TGCGCCAGCAGTCCCGGGACAGGACCTCTTGAGCAGTACTTC. Translation: CASSPGTGPLEQYF.

This chain connects TRBV29-1 to TRBJ2-7; 9 bases match TRBD1. Trimming cost V 4 bases and J 6 bases; bases outside gene matches: 10. The CDR3 runs to 14 residues. Germline CDR1 SQVTM, CDR2 ANQGSEA. The CDR3 spells CSVALRQGVSEQYF. The CDR3 DNA is TGCAGCGTTGCCCTCCGACAGGGGGTTAGCGAGCAGTACTTC.

The chain is built from TRBV7-2 and TRBJ2-5, with TRBD2 matching 8 bases. The CDR3 is 17 residues long. The germline CDR1 and CDR2 sequences are SGHTA and FQGNSA. V dropped 5 bases and J dropped 5; count of bases not matched to a gene: 16. DNA for the CDR3: TGTGCCAGCAGCGAGGGGGTCAGCGGGGGTGCCCAGGAGACCCAGTACTTC. Translation: CASSEGVSGGAQETQYF. The full variable domain, completed using reference TRBV7-2 and TRBJ2-5, is GAGVSQSPSNKVTEKGKDVELRCDPISGHTALYWYRQSLGQGLEFLIYFQGNSAPDKSGLPSDRFSAERTGGSVSTLTIQRTQQEDSAVYLCASSEGVSGGAQETQYFGPGTRLLVL.

The rearrangement uses TRBV7-9 and TRBJ2-2, with D perhaps matching TRBD2 (5 bases). Germline V gene sequence: CDR1 SEHNR, CDR2 FQNEAQ (reference sequence). Trimming left V 2 bases short and J 3 bases short, with 16 bases between. The CDR3 consists of 17 residues. The CDR3 nucleotides read TGTGCCAGCAGCTTAATTTACGGGGTCGGGTACACCGGGGAGCTGTTTTTT. Protein: CASSLIYGVGYTGELFF.